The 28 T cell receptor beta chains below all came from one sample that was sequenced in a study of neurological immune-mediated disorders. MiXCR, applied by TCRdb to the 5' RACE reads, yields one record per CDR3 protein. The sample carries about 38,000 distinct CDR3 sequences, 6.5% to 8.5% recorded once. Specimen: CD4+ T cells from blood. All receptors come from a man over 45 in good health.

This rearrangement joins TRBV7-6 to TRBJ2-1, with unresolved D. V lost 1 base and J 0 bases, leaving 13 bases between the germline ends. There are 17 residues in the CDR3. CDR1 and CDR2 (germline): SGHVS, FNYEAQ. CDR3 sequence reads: CASSLGVLRSSYNEQFF. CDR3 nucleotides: TGTGCCAGCAGCTTAGGGGTCTTGCGGAGCTCCTACAATGAGCAGTTCTTC. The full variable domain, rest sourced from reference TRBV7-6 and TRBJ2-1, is GAGVSQSPRYKVTKRGQDVALRCDPISGHVSLYWYRQALGQGPEFLTYFNYEAQQDKSGLPNDRFSAERPEGSISTLTIQRTEQRDSAMYRCASSLGVLRSSYNEQFFGPGTRLTVL.

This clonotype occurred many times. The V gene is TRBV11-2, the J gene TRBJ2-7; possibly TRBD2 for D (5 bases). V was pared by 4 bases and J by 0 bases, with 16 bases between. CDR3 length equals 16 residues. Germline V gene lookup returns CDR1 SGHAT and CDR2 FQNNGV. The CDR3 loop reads CASSSTFAGVSYEQYF. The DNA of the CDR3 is TGTGCCAGCAGCTCAACGTTTGCGGGCGTCTCCTACGAGCAGTACTTC.

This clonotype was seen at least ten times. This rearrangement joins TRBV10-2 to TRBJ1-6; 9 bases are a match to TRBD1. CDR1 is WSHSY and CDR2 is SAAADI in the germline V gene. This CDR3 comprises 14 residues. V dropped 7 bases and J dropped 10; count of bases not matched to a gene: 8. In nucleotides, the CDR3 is TGCGCCAGCACTCGGGACAGGGATAGATCACCCCTCCACTTT. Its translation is CASTRDRDRSPLHF.

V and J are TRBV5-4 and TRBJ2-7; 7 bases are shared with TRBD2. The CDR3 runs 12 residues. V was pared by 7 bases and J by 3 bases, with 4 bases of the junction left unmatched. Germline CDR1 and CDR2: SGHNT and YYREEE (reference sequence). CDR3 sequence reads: CASGTGGYEQYF. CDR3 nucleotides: TGTGCCAGCGGTACGGGAGGCTACGAGCAGTACTTC.

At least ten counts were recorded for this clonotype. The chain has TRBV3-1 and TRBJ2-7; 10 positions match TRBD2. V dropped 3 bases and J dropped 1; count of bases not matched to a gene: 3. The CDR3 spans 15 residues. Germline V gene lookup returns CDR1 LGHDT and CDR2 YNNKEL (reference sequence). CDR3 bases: TGTGCCAGCAGCCAGGCACTAGCGGGGTCCTACGAGCAGTACTTC. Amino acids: CASSQALAGSYEQYF.

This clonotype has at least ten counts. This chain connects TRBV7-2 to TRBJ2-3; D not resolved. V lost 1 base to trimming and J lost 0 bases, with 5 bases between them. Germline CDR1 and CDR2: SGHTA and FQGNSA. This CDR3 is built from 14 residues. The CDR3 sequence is CASSLGWSTDTQYF. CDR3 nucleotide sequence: TGTGCCAGCAGCTTAGGTTGGAGCACAGATACGCAGTATTTT.

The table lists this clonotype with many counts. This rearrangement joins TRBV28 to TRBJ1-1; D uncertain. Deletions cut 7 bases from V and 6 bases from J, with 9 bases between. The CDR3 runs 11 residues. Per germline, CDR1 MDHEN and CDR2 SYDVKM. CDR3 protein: CASTLGPEAFF. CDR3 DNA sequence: TGTGCCAGCACCCTAGGCCCTGAAGCTTTCTTT.

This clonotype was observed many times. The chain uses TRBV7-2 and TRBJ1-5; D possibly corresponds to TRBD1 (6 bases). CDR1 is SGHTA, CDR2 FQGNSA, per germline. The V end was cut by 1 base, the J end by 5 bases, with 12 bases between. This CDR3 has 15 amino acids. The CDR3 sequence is CASSLDTGRDQPQHF. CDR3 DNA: TGTGCCAGCAGCTTAGATACAGGGCGGGATCAGCCCCAGCATTTT. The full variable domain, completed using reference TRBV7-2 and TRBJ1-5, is GAGVSQSPSNKVTEKGKDVELRCDPISGHTALYWYRQSLGQGLEFLIYFQGNSAPDKSGLPSDRFSAERTGGSVSTLTIQRTQQEDSAVYLCASSLDTGRDQPQHFGDGTRLSIL.

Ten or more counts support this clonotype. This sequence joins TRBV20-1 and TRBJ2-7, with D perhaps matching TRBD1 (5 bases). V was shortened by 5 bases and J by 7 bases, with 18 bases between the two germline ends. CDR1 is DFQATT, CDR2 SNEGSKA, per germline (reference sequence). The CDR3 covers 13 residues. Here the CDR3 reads CSAPASTAREQYF. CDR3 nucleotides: TGCAGTGCTCCCGCCTCGACAGCTCGAGAGCAGTACTTC.

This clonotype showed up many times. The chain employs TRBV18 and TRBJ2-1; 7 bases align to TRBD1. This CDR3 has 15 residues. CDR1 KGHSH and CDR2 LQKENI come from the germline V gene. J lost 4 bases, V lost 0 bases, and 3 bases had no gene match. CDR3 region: CASSPPRGQYNEQFF. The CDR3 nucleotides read TGTGCCAGCTCACCACCGAGGGGACAGTACAATGAGCAGTTCTTC.

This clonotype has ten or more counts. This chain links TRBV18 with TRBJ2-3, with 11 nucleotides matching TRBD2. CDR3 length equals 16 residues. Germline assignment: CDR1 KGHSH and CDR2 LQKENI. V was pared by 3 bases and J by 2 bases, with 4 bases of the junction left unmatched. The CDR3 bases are TGTGCCAGCTCACCGGGACTAGCGGAATCCACAGATACGCAGTATTTT. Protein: CASSPGLAESTDTQYF.

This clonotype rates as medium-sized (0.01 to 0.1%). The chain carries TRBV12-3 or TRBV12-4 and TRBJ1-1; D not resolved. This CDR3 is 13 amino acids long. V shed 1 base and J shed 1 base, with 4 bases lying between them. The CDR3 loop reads CASSLGKNTEAFF. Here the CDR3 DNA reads TGTGCCAGCAGTTTAGGGAAGAACACTGAAGCTTTCTTT.

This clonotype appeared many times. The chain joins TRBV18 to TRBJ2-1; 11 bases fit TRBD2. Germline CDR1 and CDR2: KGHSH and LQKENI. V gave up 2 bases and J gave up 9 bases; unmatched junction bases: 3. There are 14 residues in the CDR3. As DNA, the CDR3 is TGTGCCAGCTCACCAGTAGCGGGAGGGCTTGAGCAGTTCTTC. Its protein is CASSPVAGGLEQFF.

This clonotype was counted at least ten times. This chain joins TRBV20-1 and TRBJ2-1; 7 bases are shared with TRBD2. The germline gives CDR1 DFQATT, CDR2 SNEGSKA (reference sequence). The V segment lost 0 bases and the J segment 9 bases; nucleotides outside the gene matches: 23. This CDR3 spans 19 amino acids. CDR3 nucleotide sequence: TGCAGTGCTAGAGATCTCCCGGTTCGCGGGAGCAACCAAGTCAGTGAGCAGTTCTTC. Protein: CSARDLPVRGSNQVSEQFF.

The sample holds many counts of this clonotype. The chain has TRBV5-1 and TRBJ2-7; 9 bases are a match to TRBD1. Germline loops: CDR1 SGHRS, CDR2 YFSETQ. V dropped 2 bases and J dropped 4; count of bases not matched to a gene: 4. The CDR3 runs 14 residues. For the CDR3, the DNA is TGCGCCAGCAGCTTCCGGGACAGGGTTTACGAGCAGTACTTC. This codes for CASSFRDRVYEQYF.

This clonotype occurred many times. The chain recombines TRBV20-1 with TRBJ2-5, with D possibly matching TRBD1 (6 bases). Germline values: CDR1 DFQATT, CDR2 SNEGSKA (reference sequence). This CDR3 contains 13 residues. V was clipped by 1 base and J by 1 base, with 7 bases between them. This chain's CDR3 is CSARGTVQETQYF. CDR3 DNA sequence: TGCAGTGCTAGAGGGACAGTCCAAGAGACCCAGTACTTC.

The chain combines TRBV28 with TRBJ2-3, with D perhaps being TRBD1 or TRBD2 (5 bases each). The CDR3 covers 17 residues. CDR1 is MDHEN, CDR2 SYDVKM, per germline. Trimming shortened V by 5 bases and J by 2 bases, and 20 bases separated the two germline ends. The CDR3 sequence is CASSPPGQIRVTDTQYF. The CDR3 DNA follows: TGTGCCAGCAGTCCTCCGGGGCAGATTAGGGTCACAGATACGCAGTATTTT.

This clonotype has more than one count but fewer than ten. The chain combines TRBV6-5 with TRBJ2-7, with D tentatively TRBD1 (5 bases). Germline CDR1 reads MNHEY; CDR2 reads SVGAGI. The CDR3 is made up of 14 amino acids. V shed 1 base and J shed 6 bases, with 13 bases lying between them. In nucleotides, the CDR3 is TGTGCCAGCAGTTACTACAGGAGTGGGGTCGAGCAGTACTTC. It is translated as CASSYYRSGVEQYF.

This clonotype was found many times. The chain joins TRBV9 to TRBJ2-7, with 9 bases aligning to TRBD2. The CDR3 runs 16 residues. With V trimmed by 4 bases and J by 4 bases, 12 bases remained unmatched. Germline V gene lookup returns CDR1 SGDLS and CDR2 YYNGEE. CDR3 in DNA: TGTGCCAGCAGCCCACGAGGGGCGGGAGGGCTTTACGAGCAGTACTTC. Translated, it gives CASSPRGAGGLYEQYF.

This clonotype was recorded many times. CDR3 amino acids: CSAPLGRGNQPQHF. The CDR3 DNA reads as TGCAGTGCCCCCCTAGGGCGAGGCAATCAGCCCCAGCATTTT. The J gene is TRBJ1-5, the V gene TRBV20-1; D unclear. Trimming stripped 6 bases from V and 2 bases from J, with 14 bases between. Germline CDR1 and CDR2: DFQATT and SNEGSKA (reference sequence). This CDR3 is built from 14 residues.

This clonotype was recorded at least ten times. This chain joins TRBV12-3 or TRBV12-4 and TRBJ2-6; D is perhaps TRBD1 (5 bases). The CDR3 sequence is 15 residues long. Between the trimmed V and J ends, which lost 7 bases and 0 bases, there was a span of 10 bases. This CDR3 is CASTLRVSGANVLTF. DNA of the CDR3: TGTGCCAGCACTCTCAGGGTCTCTGGGGCCAACGTCCTGACTTTC.

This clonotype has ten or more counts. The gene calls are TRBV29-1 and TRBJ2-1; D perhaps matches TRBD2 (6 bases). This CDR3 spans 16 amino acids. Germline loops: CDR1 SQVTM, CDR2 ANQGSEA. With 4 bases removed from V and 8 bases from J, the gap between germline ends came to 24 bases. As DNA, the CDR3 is TGCAGCGTTGCCGGCGGCGTGGAGCGGGCGGGCGATGAGCAGTTCTTC. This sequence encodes CSVAGGVERAGDEQFF.

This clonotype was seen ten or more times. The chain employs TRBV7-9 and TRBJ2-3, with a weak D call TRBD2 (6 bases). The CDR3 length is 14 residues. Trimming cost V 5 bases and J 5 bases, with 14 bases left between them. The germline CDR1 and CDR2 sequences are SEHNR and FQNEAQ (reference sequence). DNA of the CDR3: TGTGCCAGCAGCATGGTCGGGGGAGTAGATACGCAGTATTTT. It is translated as CASSMVGGVDTQYF.

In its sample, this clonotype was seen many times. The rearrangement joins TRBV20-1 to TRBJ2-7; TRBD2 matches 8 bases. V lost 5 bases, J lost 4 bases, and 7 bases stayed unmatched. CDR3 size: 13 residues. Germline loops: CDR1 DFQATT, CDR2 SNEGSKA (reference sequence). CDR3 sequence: CSALSGARYEQYF. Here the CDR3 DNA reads TGCAGTGCTCTTAGCGGGGCCAGGTACGAGCAGTACTTC.

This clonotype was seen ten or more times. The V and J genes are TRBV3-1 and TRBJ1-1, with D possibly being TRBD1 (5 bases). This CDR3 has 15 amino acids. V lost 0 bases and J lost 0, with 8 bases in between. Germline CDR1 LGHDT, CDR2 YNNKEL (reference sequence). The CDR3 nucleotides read TGTGCCAGCAGCCAAGAACCCAGGGTGAACACTGAAGCTTTCTTT. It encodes CASSQEPRVNTEAFF.

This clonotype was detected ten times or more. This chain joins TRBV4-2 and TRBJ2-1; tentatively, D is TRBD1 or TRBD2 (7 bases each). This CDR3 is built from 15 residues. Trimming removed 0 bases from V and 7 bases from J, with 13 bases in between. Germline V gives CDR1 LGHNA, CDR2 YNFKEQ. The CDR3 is CASSQESQGGNEQFF. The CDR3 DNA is TGTGCCAGCAGCCAAGAATCGCAGGGGGGGAATGAGCAGTTCTTC.

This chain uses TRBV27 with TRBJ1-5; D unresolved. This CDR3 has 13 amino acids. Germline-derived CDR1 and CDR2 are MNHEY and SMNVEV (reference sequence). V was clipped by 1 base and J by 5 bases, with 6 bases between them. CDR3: CASSLLGDQPQHF. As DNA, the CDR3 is TGTGCCAGCAGTTTATTAGGTGATCAGCCCCAGCATTTT.

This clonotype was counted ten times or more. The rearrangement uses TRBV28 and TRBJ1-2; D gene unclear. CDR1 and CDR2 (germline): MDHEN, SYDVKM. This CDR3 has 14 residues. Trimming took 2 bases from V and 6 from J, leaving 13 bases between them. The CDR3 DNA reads TGTGCCAGCAGTTTAAATCCTGGAGGACATGGCTACACCTTC. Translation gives CASSLNPGGHGYTF.